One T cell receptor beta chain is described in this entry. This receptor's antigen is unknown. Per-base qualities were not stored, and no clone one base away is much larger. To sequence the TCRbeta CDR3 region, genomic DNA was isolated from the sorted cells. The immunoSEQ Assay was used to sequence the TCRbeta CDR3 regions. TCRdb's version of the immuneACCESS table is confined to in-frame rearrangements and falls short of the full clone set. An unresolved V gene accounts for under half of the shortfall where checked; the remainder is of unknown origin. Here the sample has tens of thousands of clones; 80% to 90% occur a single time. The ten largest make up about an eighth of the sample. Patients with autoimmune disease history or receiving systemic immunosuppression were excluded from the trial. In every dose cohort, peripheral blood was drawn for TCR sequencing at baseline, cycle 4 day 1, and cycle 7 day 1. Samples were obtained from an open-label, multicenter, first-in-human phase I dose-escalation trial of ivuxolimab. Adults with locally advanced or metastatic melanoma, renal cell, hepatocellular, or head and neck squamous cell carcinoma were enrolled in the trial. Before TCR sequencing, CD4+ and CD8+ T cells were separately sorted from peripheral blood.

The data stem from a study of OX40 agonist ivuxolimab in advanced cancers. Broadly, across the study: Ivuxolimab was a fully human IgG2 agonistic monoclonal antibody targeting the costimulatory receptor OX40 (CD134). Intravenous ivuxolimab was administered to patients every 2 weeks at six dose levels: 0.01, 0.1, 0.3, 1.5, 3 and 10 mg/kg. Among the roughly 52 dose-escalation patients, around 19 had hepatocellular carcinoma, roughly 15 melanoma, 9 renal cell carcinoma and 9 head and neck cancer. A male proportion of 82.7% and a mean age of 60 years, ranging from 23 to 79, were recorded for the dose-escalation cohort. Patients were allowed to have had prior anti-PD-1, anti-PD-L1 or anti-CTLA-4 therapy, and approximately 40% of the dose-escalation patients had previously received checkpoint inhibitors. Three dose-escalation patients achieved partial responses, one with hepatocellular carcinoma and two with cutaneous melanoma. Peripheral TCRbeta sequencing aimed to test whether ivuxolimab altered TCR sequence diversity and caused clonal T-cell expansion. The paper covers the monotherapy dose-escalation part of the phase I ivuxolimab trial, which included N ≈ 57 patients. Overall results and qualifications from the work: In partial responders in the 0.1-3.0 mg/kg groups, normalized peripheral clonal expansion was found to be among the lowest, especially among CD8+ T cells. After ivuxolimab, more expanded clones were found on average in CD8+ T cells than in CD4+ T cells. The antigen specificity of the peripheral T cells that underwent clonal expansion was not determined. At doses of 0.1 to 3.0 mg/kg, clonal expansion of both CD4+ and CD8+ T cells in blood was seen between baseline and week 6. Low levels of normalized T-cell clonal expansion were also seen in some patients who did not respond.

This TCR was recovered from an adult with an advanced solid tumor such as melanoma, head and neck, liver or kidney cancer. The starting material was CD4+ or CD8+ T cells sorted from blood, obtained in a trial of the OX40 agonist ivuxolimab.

The CDR3 reads as follows: CASSSRPGTSGYNEQFF. The bases read TGTGCCAGCAGCTCACGCCCGGGGACTAGCGGCTACAATGAGCAGTTCTTC. The chain is encoded by TRBV5-4 joined to TRBJ2-1; 11 bases in between match TRBD2. Trimming removed 3 bases from V and 3 bases from J; the gene matches leave 8 bases unexplained. Per the germline V gene (reference sequence), SGHNT is the CDR1 and YYREEE is the CDR2. The CDR3 contains 17 residues, cysteine and phenylalanine counted. Only the CDR3 portion is preserved as DNA: 51 bases, with reading frame beginning at the first base.